A single sample gave rise to the 21 T cell receptor beta chains below, sequenced in a study of blood T cell repertoires in COVID-19. Method: immunoSEQ multiplex PCR; TCRdb's copy keeps in-frame clones and lacks some. The sample shows approximately 290,000 clones, approximately 90% of them seen only once. Sequenced: peripheral blood. All receptors derive from a man aged 25-45 years with acute or convalescent COVID-19.

The chain combines TRBV30 with TRBJ1-1, with 8 bases that match TRBD1. Trimming removed 4 bases from V and 3 bases from J; junction bases left unmatched: 1. The CDR3 is 12 amino acids. Looked up from germline, CDR1 is GTSNPN and CDR2 is SVGIG (reference sequence). The CDR3 here is CAWKDRDTEAFF. In nucleotides, the CDR3 is TGTGCCTGGAAGGACAGGGACACTGAAGCTTTCTTT.

In this sample, this clone turned up once. This chain connects TRBV4-1 to TRBJ2-7; D is undetermined. Germline CDR1 is MGHRA and CDR2 is YSYEKL. The CDR3 spans 16 residues. Deletions cut 0 bases from V and 4 bases from J, with 16 bases between. The CDR3 region is CASSQDLSQLTYEQYF. CDR3 DNA sequence: TGCGCCAGCAGCCAAGATCTCAGCCAACTAACATACGAGCAGTACTTC.

This clone has more than one count but fewer than ten. The chain employs TRBV29-1 and TRBJ2-1; 8 nucleotides match TRBD2. Trimming at V came to 6 bases and at J to 2 bases, leaving 6 bases not matched to a gene. The V gene's germline CDR1 is SQVTM and CDR2 ANQGSEA. The CDR3 loop spans 14 amino acids. CDR3 region: CSVDSGSAYNEQFF. Here the CDR3 DNA reads TGCAGCGTGGACAGCGGGAGTGCCTACAATGAGCAGTTCTTC.

The chain recombines TRBV7-8 with TRBJ2-1, with a weak D call TRBD2 (5 bases). V shed 5 bases and J shed 0 bases, with 11 bases lying between them. CDR1 and CDR2 (germline): SGHVS, FQNEAQ. The CDR3 runs to 15 residues. As DNA, the CDR3 is TGTGCCAGCAGCCCCTATCGGGGCTCCTACAATGAGCAGTTCTTC. It codes for CASSPYRGSYNEQFF. The full variable domain, in which reference TRBV7-8 and TRBJ2-1 provide the parts outside the CDR3, is GAGVSQSPRYKVAKRGQDVALRCDPISGHVSLFWYQQALGQGPEFLTYFQNEAQLDKSGLPSDRFFAERPEGSVSTLKIQRTQQEDSAVYLCASSPYRGSYNEQFFGPGTRLTVL.

The chain carries TRBV2 and TRBJ2-5, with TRBD2 identical over 15 bases. After removal of 8 bases from V and 5 bases from J, the junction contained 6 bases not matched to a gene. Germline-derived CDR1 and CDR2 are SNHLY and FYNNEI. The length of the CDR3 is 15 residues. In DNA form, the CDR3 reads TGTGCCAGCTCCGGGACTAGCGGGGGGAAGGAGACCCAGTACTTC. Amino acid sequence: CASSGTSGGKETQYF.

The chain couples TRBV3-1 (or the pseudogene TRBV3-2) to TRBJ1-6; 9 bases are shared with TRBD1. The V gene's germline CDR1 is LGHDT and CDR2 YNNKEL (reference sequence). The CDR3 loop spans 14 amino acids. J lost 8 bases, V lost 4 bases, and 3 bases had no gene match. The CDR3 region has the DNA TGTGCCAGCAGCCTGGGGACAGGGCATTCACCCCTCCACTTT. Protein sequence: CASSLGTGHSPLHF.

The chain couples TRBV7-3 to TRBJ2-3, with TRBD2 identical over 8 bases. This CDR3 comprises 17 residues. The ends lost 8 bases at V and 1 base at J; junction bases unmatched: 14. The germline CDR1 and CDR2 sequences are SGHTA and FQGTGA. CDR3 sequence: CASGVNRAGEGTDTQYF. CDR3 coding DNA: TGTGCCAGCGGAGTCAACCGAGCGGGAGAGGGCACAGATACGCAGTATTTT.

The V call is TRBV6-1, the J call TRBJ2-1; 10 nucleotides match TRBD2. After removal of 1 base from V and 10 bases from J, the junction contained 13 bases not matched to a gene. The CDR3 covers 17 residues. Germline CDR1 is MNHNS and CDR2 is SASEGT. The CDR3 DNA sequence: TGTGCCAGCAGTGAAGGAGAGCTAGCGGGAGTTTATCGCGAGCAGTTCTTC. This sequence encodes CASSEGELAGVYREQFF.

The chain combines TRBV5-8 with TRBJ2-3, with 9 bases aligning to TRBD1. Germline CDR1 is SGHTS and CDR2 is YDEGEE. V dropped 8 bases and J dropped 3; count of bases not matched to a gene: 4. CDR3 size: 13 residues. The CDR3 sequence is CASPGQGTDTQYF. The CDR3 DNA reads as TGTGCCAGTCCGGGACAGGGAACAGATACGCAGTATTTT.

This clone has a single count. J is TRBJ2-5 and V is TRBV7-9; no firm D call. V lost 3 bases, J lost 5 bases, and 4 bases lay in between. This CDR3 has 11 residues. Germline CDR1 and CDR2: SEHNR and FQNEAQ (reference sequence). CDR3 protein: CASSFRETQYF. Written as DNA, the CDR3 is TGTGCCAGCAGCTTTCGGGAGACCCAGTACTTC.

This clone was seen a handful of times. This rearrangement joins TRBV3-1 (or the pseudogene TRBV3-2) to TRBJ2-2, with D maybe TRBD1 (5 bases). Trimming took off 4 bases at V and 5 bases at J, with 5 bases between the two ends. This CDR3 has 12 amino acids. CDR1 is LGHDT, CDR2 YNNKEL, per germline (reference sequence). DNA for the CDR3: TGTGCCAGCAGCCGACAGACCGGGGAGCTGTTTTTT. This translates into CASSRQTGELFF.

V usage is TRBV29-1 and J usage is TRBJ1-2, with 11 bases aligning to TRBD1. CDR1 is SQVTM and CDR2 is ANQGSEA in the germline V gene. CDR3 length equals 14 residues. After removal of 5 bases from V and 7 bases from J, the junction contained 9 bases not matched to a gene. The CDR3 protein is CSVKRDRGLSGYTF. CDR3 in DNA: TGCAGCGTTAAACGGGACAGGGGGTTGTCTGGCTACACCTTC.

The rearrangement uses TRBV5-1 and TRBJ2-1, with D possibly TRBD2 on 6 matching bases. Germline V gene lookup returns CDR1 SGHRS and CDR2 YFSETQ. This CDR3 is built from 13 residues. Trimming took off 4 bases at V and 4 bases at J, with 9 bases between the two ends. CDR3 region: CASSIGTYNEQFF. The DNA for the CDR3 is TGCGCCAGCAGCATTGGGACTTACAATGAGCAGTTCTTC.

The CDR3 nucleotides read TGTGCCAGCCAATCATACTATGGCTACACCTTC. Amino acids: CASQSYYGYTF. The chain employs TRBV28 and TRBJ1-2; D gene unclear. This CDR3 has 11 amino acids. V lost 8 bases and J lost 3, with 7 bases in between. Germline V gene lookup returns CDR1 MDHEN and CDR2 SYDVKM.

The chain couples TRBV6-5 to TRBJ2-3; TRBD2 matches 7 bases. CDR1 is MNHEY, CDR2 SVGAGI, per germline. V lost 7 bases to trimming and J lost 1 base; unmatched junction nucleotides: 8. The CDR3 is made up of 15 amino acids. CDR3 loop: CASTPGGLRTDTQYF. DNA for the CDR3: TGTGCCAGCACCCCGGGAGGTTTGCGCACAGATACGCAGTATTTT.

This clone was observed a few times. The V and J genes are TRBV4-2 and TRBJ1-1; 10 nucleotides agree with TRBD1. Germline loops: CDR1 LGHNA, CDR2 YNFKEQ. The CDR3 is 15 residues long. Trimming took 6 bases from V and 0 from J; bases not matched to a gene: 4. Here the CDR3 reads CASRKTGGMNTEAFF. The CDR3 coding sequence is TGTGCCAGCAGAAAGACAGGGGGCATGAACACTGAAGCTTTCTTT.

The V call is TRBV19, the J call TRBJ1-6; 9 bases are a match to TRBD1. After removal of 4 bases from V and 7 bases from J, the junction contained 5 bases not matched to a gene. The CDR3 spans 15 residues. Germline values: CDR1 LNHDA, CDR2 SQIVND (reference sequence). CDR3 sequence reads: CASSTGQGNNSPLHF. The CDR3 DNA is TGTGCCAGTAGTACTGGACAGGGGAACAATTCACCCCTCCACTTT.

The V call is TRBV11-3, the J call TRBJ2-3; 7 bases map to TRBD2. The CDR3 length is 15 residues. V shed 1 base and J 2 bases; nucleotides not matched to a gene: 3. CDR1 and CDR2 (germline): SGHNT, YENEEA. Written as DNA, the CDR3 is TGTGCCAGCAGCTTAGGCGGGGGAAACACAGATACGCAGTATTTT. Its protein is CASSLGGGNTDTQYF.

The rearrangement joins TRBV11-2 to TRBJ2-3; perhaps TRBD2 as D (5 bases). Trimming shortened V by 0 bases and J by 9 bases, and 13 bases separated the two germline ends. Germline CDR1 reads SGHAT; CDR2 reads FQNNGV. CDR3 length equals 14 residues. The CDR3: CASSLDRGIFTQYF. The CDR3 DNA follows: TGTGCCAGCAGCTTAGATCGAGGGATTTTCACGCAGTATTTT.

The chain is built from TRBV19 and TRBJ1-2; D not certain. The CDR3 extends over 14 amino acids. Germline CDR1 is LNHDA and CDR2 is SQIVND (reference sequence). V was clipped by 1 base and J by 4 bases, with 10 bases between them. The CDR3 is CASSIGPNLYGYTF. CDR3 nucleotides: TGTGCCAGTAGTATAGGGCCCAACCTCTATGGCTACACCTTC.

The chain recombines TRBV28 with TRBJ2-1; 12 bases line up with TRBD2. Germline-derived CDR1 and CDR2 are MDHEN and SYDVKM. V trimming: 8 bases; J trimming: 5 bases; junction bases outside the gene matches: 13. The CDR3 is made up of 17 amino acids. This CDR3 is CASRVGGLAGGNNEQFF. In DNA, the CDR3 is TGTGCCAGCCGCGTAGGTGGCCTAGCGGGAGGGAACAATGAGCAGTTCTTC. The entire variable domain, with the rest obtained from reference TRBV28 and TRBJ2-1, is as follows: DVKVTQSSRYLVKRTGEKVFLECVQDMDHENMFWYRQDPGLGLRLIYFSYDVKMKEKGDIPEGYSVSREKKERFSLILESASTNQTSMYLCASRVGGLAGGNNEQFFGPGTRLTVL.